The entry below describes one T cell receptor (beta chain). The sample is drawn from a study of T cell responses to AZD1222 COVID-19 vaccine. The CDR3 contains 16 residues. Trimming removed 2 bases from V and 0 bases from J, with 8 bases in between. Germline V gene sequence: CDR1 MNHGY, CDR2 SVAAGI. The assay was immunoSEQ multiplex PCR, and TCRdb's table has in-frame clones only and misses some. The data show roughly 120,000 clones, about 90% seen once. The TCR comes from an adult in good health. The chain is built from TRBV6-9 and TRBJ2-6; D gene unclear. Sequencing was performed on peripheral blood, taken on day 0 of AZD1222 vaccination. The chain's CDR3 is CASSYNQVSGANVLTF. The DNA for the CDR3 is TGTGCCAGCAGTTATAACCAGGTCTCTGGGGCCAACGTCCTGACTTTC.